The text below deals with one TCR beta chain. Profiled with immunoSEQ multiplex PCR; TCRdb holds only in-frame clones, not every one. The table includes 150,000 to 250,000 clones, about 85% detected once. The CDR3 runs 15 residues. From germline, CDR1 is LGHNT and CDR2 FRNRAP. V was shortened by 1 base and J by 1 base, with 10 bases between the two germline ends. These data belong to a study of blood T cell repertoires in COVID-19. About the study: The samples span acute and convalescent COVID-19 from the United States, Italy and Spain.

This TCR was recovered from a woman aged 25 to 39 who had recovered from COVID-19. The chain carries TRBV12-5 and TRBJ1-1; no clear D. Material for sequencing was PBMCs or T cells enriched from blood (not recorded which). For the CDR3, the DNA is TGTGCTAGTGGTTTGGGCCAGGTGGGGAACACTGAAGCTTTCTTT. It codes for CASGLGQVGNTEAFF.